This is a list of T cell receptor beta chains from one sample in a study of blood T cell repertoires in COVID-19. Profiling relied on immunoSEQ multiplex PCR, and the TCRdb table lists in-frame clones only, not all of them. This sample has roughly 390,000 clones, with approximately 87% found just once. Sequences were obtained from peripheral blood. These receptors were collected from a woman in her twenties or thirties with COVID-19, enrolled during active disease. Both conserved end residues are part of each CDR3. Fields, in order: CDR3 protein, CDR3 DNA, clone size, D gene, J gene, V gene. A D gene is named only where the DNA matches it firmly. Part of the rows lack a size; the others show once, few, many or a class for expanded clones.

CDR3 protein: CASSSGRLAGVIEQYF
CDR3 DNA: TGTGCCAGCAGTTCCGGGCGACTAGCGGGAGTTATCGAGCAGTACTTC
clone size: NA
D gene: TRBD2
J gene: TRBJ2-7
V gene: TRBV6-2/TRBV6-3

CDR3 protein: CASSLGGYNSPLHF
CDR3 DNA: TGTGCCAGCAGTTTGGGGGGCTATAATTCACCCCTCCACTTT
clone size: NA
D gene: NA
J gene: TRBJ1-6
V gene: TRBV6-5

CDR3 protein: CASSLAGSDTEAFF
CDR3 DNA: TGCGCCAGCAGCTTGGCGGGTAGTGACACTGAAGCTTTCTTT
clone size: NA
D gene: NA
J gene: TRBJ1-1
V gene: TRBV5-1

CDR3 protein: CASSGGALQPQHF
CDR3 DNA: TGTGCCAGTAGTGGGGGGGCGCTTCAGCCCCAGCATTTT
clone size: NA
D gene: NA
J gene: TRBJ1-5
V gene: TRBV19

CDR3 protein: CASSYARGYEQYF
CDR3 DNA: TGTGCCAGCAGTTACGCCAGGGGCTACGAGCAGTACTTC
clone size: NA
D gene: NA
J gene: TRBJ2-7
V gene: TRBV6-5

CDR3 protein: CASSRQNEKLFF
CDR3 DNA: TGTGCCAGCAGTCGACAGAATGAAAAACTGTTTTTT
clone size: once
D gene: NA
J gene: TRBJ1-4
V gene: TRBV3-1/TRBV3-2

CDR3 protein: CASAISGVSAGEQYF
CDR3 DNA: TGTGCCAGCGCAATTTCGGGGGTCTCTGCAGGGGAGCAGTACTTC
clone size: NA
D gene: NA
J gene: TRBJ2-7
V gene: TRBV6-5

CDR3 protein: CASSARLAAGSYNEQFF
CDR3 DNA: TGTGCCAGCAGCGCACGACTAGCGGCGGGCTCCTACAATGAGCAGTTCTTC
clone size: NA
D gene: TRBD2
J gene: TRBJ2-1
V gene: TRBV11-3

CDR3 protein: CASSSSGVSYNEQFF
CDR3 DNA: TGTGCCAGTAGTAGTAGCGGGGTCTCCTACAATGAGCAGTTCTTC
clone size: NA
D gene: TRBD2
J gene: TRBJ2-1
V gene: TRBV19

CDR3 protein: CASRDRGGETQYF
CDR3 DNA: TGTGCCAGCCGTGACAGGGGCGGGGAGACCCAGTACTTC
clone size: NA
D gene: TRBD1
J gene: TRBJ2-5
V gene: TRBV18

CDR3 protein: CASSSALTGSYNEQFF
CDR3 DNA: TGTGCCAGCAGTTCTGCCCTGACAGGGTCCTACAATGAGCAGTTCTTC
clone size: NA
D gene: TRBD1
J gene: TRBJ2-1
V gene: TRBV28

CDR3 protein: CASNEGTFHTEAFF
CDR3 DNA: TGTGCCAGCAATGAGGGCACCTTTCACACTGAAGCTTTCTTT
clone size: NA
D gene: NA
J gene: TRBJ1-1
V gene: TRBV9

CDR3 protein: CASSPAGIYNSPLHF
CDR3 DNA: TGTGCCAGCAGCCCGGCCGGGATTTATAATTCACCCCTCCACTTT
clone size: few
D gene: NA
J gene: TRBJ1-6
V gene: TRBV5-8

CDR3 protein: CASSLFSSQNNEQFF
CDR3 DNA: TGTGCCAGCAGTTTATTTTCCTCACAGAACAATGAGCAGTTCTTC
clone size: NA
D gene: NA
J gene: TRBJ2-1
V gene: TRBV28

CDR3 protein: CATSPQGRPLHF
CDR3 DNA: TGTGCCACCAGCCCGCAGGGGAGACCCCTCCACTTT
clone size: NA
D gene: NA
J gene: TRBJ1-6
V gene: TRBV15

CDR3 protein: CASSLGGANQPQHF
CDR3 DNA: TGTGCCAGCAGCTTAGGCGGGGCCAATCAGCCCCAGCATTTT
clone size: NA
D gene: NA
J gene: TRBJ1-5
V gene: TRBV7-2

CDR3 protein: CASSLGAGAYEQYF
CDR3 DNA: TGTGCCAGCAGCTTAGGAGCGGGTGCCTACGAGCAGTACTTC
clone size: NA
D gene: NA
J gene: TRBJ2-7
V gene: TRBV11-2

CDR3 protein: CASRADRVTEAFF
CDR3 DNA: TGTGCCAGCAGGGCCGACAGGGTCACTGAAGCTTTCTTT
clone size: NA
D gene: TRBD1
J gene: TRBJ1-1
V gene: TRBV7-3

CDR3 protein: CASSLSGQGKYEQYF
CDR3 DNA: TGTGCCAGCAGTTTATCTGGACAGGGGAAATACGAGCAGTACTTC
clone size: once
D gene: TRBD1
J gene: TRBJ2-7
V gene: TRBV28

CDR3 protein: CATSDPTGGLGETQYF
CDR3 DNA: TGTGCCACCAGTGACCCCACAGGGGGCCTGGGAGAGACCCAGTACTTC
clone size: NA
D gene: TRBD1
J gene: TRBJ2-5
V gene: TRBV24-1

CDR3 protein: CASSEVAGMNTEAFF
CDR3 DNA: TGTGCCAGCAGTGAAGTCGCAGGGATGAACACTGAAGCTTTCTTT
clone size: NA
D gene: NA
J gene: TRBJ1-1
V gene: TRBV6-1

CDR3 protein: CASSRGPTYEQYF
CDR3 DNA: TGTGCCTCATCGAGGGGGCCAACCTACGAGCAGTACTTC
clone size: NA
D gene: TRBD1
J gene: TRBJ2-7
V gene: TRBV30

CDR3 protein: CASSPPEREKTGELFF
CDR3 DNA: TGTGCCAGCAGCCCTCCGGAGCGGGAGAAGACCGGGGAGCTGTTTTTT
clone size: NA
D gene: TRBD2
J gene: TRBJ2-2
V gene: TRBV7-9

CDR3 protein: CASTPLDRDLVNTEAFF
CDR3 DNA: TGTGCCAGCACACCCTTAGACAGGGACCTGGTGAACACTGAAGCTTTCTTT
clone size: NA
D gene: TRBD1
J gene: TRBJ1-1
V gene: TRBV9

CDR3 protein: CASSQDIGEDTQYF
CDR3 DNA: TGCGCCAGCAGCCAAGATATAGGAGAAGATACGCAGTATTTT
clone size: NA
D gene: NA
J gene: TRBJ2-3
V gene: TRBV4-1

CDR3 protein: CASSYLAGEGTDTQYF
CDR3 DNA: TGTGCCAGCAGCTACCTAGCGGGAGAAGGCACAGATACGCAGTATTTT
clone size: NA
D gene: TRBD2
J gene: TRBJ2-3
V gene: TRBV13

CDR3 protein: CASSVATGGGPYEQYF
CDR3 DNA: TGTGCCAGCAGCGTAGCTACGGGCGGGGGTCCCTACGAGCAGTACTTC
clone size: NA
D gene: TRBD2
J gene: TRBJ2-7
V gene: TRBV9

CDR3 protein: CASRSKLRTGVRGSNQPQHF
CDR3 DNA: TGTGCAAGTCGCTCCAAATTGCGGACAGGGGTCAGGGGGAGCAATCAGCCCCAGCATTTT
clone size: NA
D gene: NA
J gene: TRBJ1-5
V gene: TRBV12-2

CDR3 protein: CASSYAGRGSYGYTF
CDR3 DNA: TGTGCCAGCAGTTACGCCGGAAGGGGCAGCTATGGCTACACCTTC
clone size: NA
D gene: NA
J gene: TRBJ1-2
V gene: TRBV6-5

CDR3 protein: CASSEGATDTQYF
CDR3 DNA: TGCGCCAGCAGCGAAGGGGCCACAGATACGCAGTATTTT
clone size: NA
D gene: NA
J gene: TRBJ2-3
V gene: TRBV10-1

CDR3 protein: CASSVGPRSGYTF
CDR3 DNA: TGTGCCAGCAGCGTAGGTCCCAGGTCCGGCTACACCTTC
clone size: NA
D gene: NA
J gene: TRBJ1-2
V gene: TRBV9

CDR3 protein: CAISGGSYEQYF
CDR3 DNA: TGTGCCATCAGTGGAGGGTCCTACGAGCAGTACTTC
clone size: NA
D gene: NA
J gene: TRBJ2-7
V gene: TRBV10-3

CDR3 protein: CASSLARTGSTDTQYF
CDR3 DNA: TGTGCCAGCAGTCTAGCTCGGACAGGGTCCACAGATACGCAGTATTTT
clone size: NA
D gene: TRBD1
J gene: TRBJ2-3
V gene: TRBV7-9

CDR3 protein: CASSDPSGRAEGDTQYF
CDR3 DNA: TGTGCCAGCAGTGATCCTAGCGGGAGGGCCGAGGGTGATACGCAGTATTTT
clone size: NA
D gene: TRBD2
J gene: TRBJ2-3
V gene: TRBV2

CDR3 protein: CASSPRYRDYTDTQYF
CDR3 DNA: TGTGCCAGCAGCCCTCGGTACAGGGATTACACAGATACGCAGTATTTT
clone size: NA
D gene: NA
J gene: TRBJ2-3
V gene: TRBV9

CDR3 protein: CASSLRVASGRYNEQFF
CDR3 DNA: TGCGCCAGCAGCTTGCGGGTTGCTAGCGGGAGGTACAATGAGCAGTTCTTC
clone size: NA
D gene: TRBD2
J gene: TRBJ2-1
V gene: TRBV5-1

CDR3 protein: CASTLSGGTGELFF
CDR3 DNA: TGTGCCAGCACCCTATCGGGGGGTACCGGGGAGCTGTTTTTT
clone size: NA
D gene: TRBD2
J gene: TRBJ2-2
V gene: TRBV27

CDR3 protein: CASSQNRGGYGYTF
CDR3 DNA: TGTGCCAGCTCGCAGAACAGGGGTGGCTATGGCTACACCTTC
clone size: NA
D gene: TRBD1
J gene: TRBJ1-2
V gene: TRBV18

CDR3 protein: CASSVPGQGRTEAFF
CDR3 DNA: TGTGCCAGCAGCGTCCCGGGACAGGGGAGGACTGAAGCTTTCTTT
clone size: once
D gene: TRBD1
J gene: TRBJ1-1
V gene: TRBV5-4

CDR3 protein: CASSEAPGKWEGYTF
CDR3 DNA: TGTGCCAGCAGTGAAGCGCCGGGAAAATGGGAAGGCTACACCTTC
clone size: NA
D gene: NA
J gene: TRBJ1-2
V gene: TRBV6-1

CDR3 protein: CASSESIVEAFF
CDR3 DNA: TGCGCCAGCAGTGAGTCTATAGTTGAAGCTTTCTTT
clone size: NA
D gene: NA
J gene: TRBJ1-1
V gene: TRBV10-2

CDR3 protein: CAEGGGLGENQPQHF
CDR3 DNA: TGTGCGGAAGGGGGAGGGTTGGGTGAAAATCAGCCCCAGCATTTT
clone size: NA
D gene: NA
J gene: TRBJ1-5
V gene: TRBV28

CDR3 protein: CASKGRTYNEQFF
CDR3 DNA: TGTGCCAGCAAGGGGCGCACCTACAATGAGCAGTTCTTC
clone size: NA
D gene: NA
J gene: TRBJ2-1
V gene: TRBV2

CDR3 protein: CASSLGKQDRGNSWTDTQYF
CDR3 DNA: TGTGCCAGCAGTTTGGGCAAACAGGACAGGGGGAATTCTTGGACAGATACGCAGTATTTT
clone size: NA
D gene: TRBD1
J gene: TRBJ2-3
V gene: TRBV28

CDR3 protein: CASSHTGTGNGYTF
CDR3 DNA: TGTGCCAGCAGCCACACCGGGACAGGGAATGGCTACACCTTC
clone size: NA
D gene: TRBD1
J gene: TRBJ1-2
V gene: TRBV3-1/TRBV3-2

CDR3 protein: CAARESNQPQHF
CDR3 DNA: TGTGCCGCCCGGGAAAGTAATCAGCCCCAGCATTTT
clone size: NA
D gene: NA
J gene: TRBJ1-5
V gene: TRBV28

CDR3 protein: CASSPLGGNSNQPQHF
CDR3 DNA: TGTGCCAGCAGCCCCCTGGGGGGGAATAGCAATCAGCCCCAGCATTTT
clone size: NA
D gene: NA
J gene: TRBJ1-5
V gene: TRBV7-2

CDR3 protein: CARSPRQFTSKQYF
CDR3 DNA: TGTGCCAGAAGCCCCCGACAGTTTACGTCAAAGCAGTACTTC
clone size: NA
D gene: NA
J gene: TRBJ2-7
V gene: TRBV5-3

CDR3 protein: CSVEVTYEQYF
CDR3 DNA: TGCAGCGTTGAAGTCACCTACGAGCAGTACTTC
clone size: NA
D gene: NA
J gene: TRBJ2-7
V gene: TRBV29-1

CDR3 protein: CASSHADRLGTQYF
CDR3 DNA: TGTGCCAGCAGCCACGCCGACAGGTTGGGTACGCAGTATTTT
clone size: NA
D gene: NA
J gene: TRBJ2-3
V gene: TRBV3-1/TRBV3-2

CDR3 protein: CASSLRQQISYEQYF
CDR3 DNA: TGTGCCAGCAGCTTACGACAGCAGATCTCCTACGAGCAGTACTTC
clone size: NA
D gene: NA
J gene: TRBJ2-7
V gene: TRBV7-8

CDR3 protein: CASSKGGPSAYNEQFF
CDR3 DNA: TGCGCCAGCAGCAAGGGGGGGCCCTCTGCCTACAATGAGCAGTTCTTC
clone size: NA
D gene: NA
J gene: TRBJ2-1
V gene: TRBV5-1

CDR3 protein: CASSEWRGPEAFF
CDR3 DNA: TGTGCCAGCAGTGAGTGGAGGGGGCCTGAAGCTTTCTTT
clone size: NA
D gene: TRBD1
J gene: TRBJ1-1
V gene: TRBV6-1

CDR3 protein: CASSSEKGQWAGELFF
CDR3 DNA: TGCGCCAGCAGCTCGGAGAAGGGACAATGGGCCGGGGAGCTGTTTTTT
clone size: NA
D gene: NA
J gene: TRBJ2-2
V gene: TRBV5-1

CDR3 protein: CASSPGGQATDTQYF
CDR3 DNA: TGTGCCAGCAGCCCCGGAGGCCAAGCCACAGATACGCAGTATTTT
clone size: NA
D gene: NA
J gene: TRBJ2-3
V gene: TRBV9

CDR3 protein: CASRTAGTGIGYTF
CDR3 DNA: TGTGCCAGCAGAACAGCCGGGACAGGGATTGGCTACACCTTC
clone size: NA
D gene: TRBD1
J gene: TRBJ1-2
V gene: TRBV28

CDR3 protein: CSAPDRLEQYF
CDR3 DNA: TGCAGTGCTCCGGACAGGTTGGAGCAGTACTTC
clone size: NA
D gene: TRBD1
J gene: TRBJ2-7
V gene: TRBV20-1

CDR3 protein: CASSQQDSGNTIYF
CDR3 DNA: TGTGCCAGCAGCCAACAGGACTCTGGAAACACCATATATTTT
clone size: NA
D gene: NA
J gene: TRBJ1-3
V gene: TRBV14